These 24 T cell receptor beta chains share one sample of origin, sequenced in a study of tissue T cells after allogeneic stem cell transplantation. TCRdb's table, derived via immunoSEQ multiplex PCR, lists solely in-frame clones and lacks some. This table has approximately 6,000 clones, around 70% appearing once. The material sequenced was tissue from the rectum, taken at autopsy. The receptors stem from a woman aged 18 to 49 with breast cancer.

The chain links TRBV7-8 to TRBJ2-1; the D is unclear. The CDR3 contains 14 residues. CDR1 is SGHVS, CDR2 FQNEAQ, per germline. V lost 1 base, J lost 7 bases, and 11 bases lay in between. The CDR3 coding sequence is TGTGCCAGCAGCTTAGGGGGTAGAAGTAATGAGCAGTTCTTC. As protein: CASSLGGRSNEQFF.

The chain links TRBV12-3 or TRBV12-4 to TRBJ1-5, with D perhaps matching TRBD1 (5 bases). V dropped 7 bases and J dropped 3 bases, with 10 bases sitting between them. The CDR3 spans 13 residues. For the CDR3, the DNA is TGTGCCAGCACTTGGGGCCTCAATCAGCCCCAGCATTTT. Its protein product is CASTWGLNQPQHF.

The CDR3 sequence: CASSRRTAGVLSEQYF. Here the CDR3 DNA reads TGTGCCAGCTCACGGCGGACGGCGGGCGTTCTCTCCGAGCAGTACTTC. The rearrangement joins TRBV18 to TRBJ2-7; tentative D call: TRBD2 (5 bases). CDR1 is KGHSH, CDR2 LQKENI, per germline. Trimming took off 4 bases at V and 6 bases at J, with 22 bases between the two ends. The CDR3 runs 16 residues.

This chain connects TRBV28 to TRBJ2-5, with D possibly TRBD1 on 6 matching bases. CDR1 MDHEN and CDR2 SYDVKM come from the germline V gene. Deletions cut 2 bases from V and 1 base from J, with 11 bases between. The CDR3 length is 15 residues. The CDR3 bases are TGTGCCAGCAGTTTAGATCAGGGGACCCAAGAGACCCAGTACTTC. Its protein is CASSLDQGTQETQYF.

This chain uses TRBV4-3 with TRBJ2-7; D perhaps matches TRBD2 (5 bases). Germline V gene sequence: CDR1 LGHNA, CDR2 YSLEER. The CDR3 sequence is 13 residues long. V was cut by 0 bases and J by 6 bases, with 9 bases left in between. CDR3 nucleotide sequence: TGCGCCAGCAGCCAAGACTGGGCGGGCGAGCAGTACTTC. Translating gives CASSQDWAGEQYF.

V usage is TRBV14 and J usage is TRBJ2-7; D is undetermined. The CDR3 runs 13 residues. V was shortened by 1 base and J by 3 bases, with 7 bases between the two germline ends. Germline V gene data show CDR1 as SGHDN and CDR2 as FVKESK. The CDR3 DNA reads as TGTGCCAGCAGCCAAGGGAATCTCTACGAGCAGTACTTC. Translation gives CASSQGNLYEQYF. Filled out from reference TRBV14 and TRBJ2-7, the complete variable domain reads EAGVTQFPSHSVIEKGQTVTLRCDPISGHDNLYWYRRVMGKEIKFLLHFVKESKQDESGMPNNRFLAERTGGTYSTLKVQPAELEDSGVYFCASSQGNLYEQYFGPGTRLTVT.

CDR3 nucleotide sequence: TGTGCCAGCAGCGCCGGGACCTACAATGAGCAGTTCTTC. Protein: CASSAGTYNEQFF. The V and J genes are TRBV7-8 and TRBJ2-1; D perhaps matches TRBD2 (5 bases). V lost 5 bases and J 2 bases, leaving 7 bases between the germline ends. This CDR3 spans 13 amino acids. Germline V gives CDR1 SGHVS, CDR2 FQNEAQ.

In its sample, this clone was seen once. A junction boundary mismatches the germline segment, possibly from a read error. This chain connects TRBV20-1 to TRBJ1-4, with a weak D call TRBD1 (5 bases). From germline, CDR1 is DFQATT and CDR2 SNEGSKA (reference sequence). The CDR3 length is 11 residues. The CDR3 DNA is TGCAGTGCCCCCCGCTCCGGGACGGCGATTTTT. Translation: CSAPRSGTAIF.

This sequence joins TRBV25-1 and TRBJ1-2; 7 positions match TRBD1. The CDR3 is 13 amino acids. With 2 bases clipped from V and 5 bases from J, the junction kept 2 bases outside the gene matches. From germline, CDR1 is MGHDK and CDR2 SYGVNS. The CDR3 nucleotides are TGTGCCAGCAGTGAACAGGGGGGGTATGGCTACACCTTC. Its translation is CASSEQGGYGYTF.

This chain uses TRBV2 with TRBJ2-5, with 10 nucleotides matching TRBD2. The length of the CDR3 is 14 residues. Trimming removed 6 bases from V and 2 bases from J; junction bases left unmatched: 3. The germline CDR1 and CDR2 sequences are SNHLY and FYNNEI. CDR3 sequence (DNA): TGTGCCAGCAGAAGCGGGGGGGAGCAAGAGACCCAGTACTTC. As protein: CASRSGGEQETQYF.

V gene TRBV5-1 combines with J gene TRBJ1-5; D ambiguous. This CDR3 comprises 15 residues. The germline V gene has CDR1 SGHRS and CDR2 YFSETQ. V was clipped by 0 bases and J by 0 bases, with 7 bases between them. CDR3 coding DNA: TGCGCCAGCAGCTTGGAGCCACATAGCAATCAGCCCCAGCATTTT. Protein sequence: CASSLEPHSNQPQHF.

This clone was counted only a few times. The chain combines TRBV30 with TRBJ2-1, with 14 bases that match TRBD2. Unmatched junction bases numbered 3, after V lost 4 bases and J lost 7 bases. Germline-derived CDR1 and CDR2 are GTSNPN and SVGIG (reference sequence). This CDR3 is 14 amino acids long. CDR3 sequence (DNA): TGTGCCTGGATAAGACTAGCGGGGGGGAATGAGCAGTTCTTC. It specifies CAWIRLAGGNEQFF.

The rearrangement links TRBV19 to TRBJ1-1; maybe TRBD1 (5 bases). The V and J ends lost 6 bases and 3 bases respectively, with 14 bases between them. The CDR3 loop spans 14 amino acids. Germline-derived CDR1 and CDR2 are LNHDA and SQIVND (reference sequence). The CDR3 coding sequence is TGTGCCAGTAGCTTGTGGGGCAGAGACACTGAAGCTTTCTTT. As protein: CASSLWGRDTEAFF. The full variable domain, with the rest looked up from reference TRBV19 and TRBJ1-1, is DGGITQSPKYLFRKEGQNVTLSCEQNLNHDAMYWYRQDPGQGLRLIYYSQIVNDFQKGDIAEGYSVSREKKESFPLTVTSAQKNPTAFYLCASSLWGRDTEAFFGQGTRLTVV.

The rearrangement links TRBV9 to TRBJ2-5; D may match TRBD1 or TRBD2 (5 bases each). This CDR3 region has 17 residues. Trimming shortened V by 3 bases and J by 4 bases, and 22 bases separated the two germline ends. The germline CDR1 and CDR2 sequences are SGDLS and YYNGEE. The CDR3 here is CASSGPRAGDAGETQYF. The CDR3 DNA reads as TGTGCCAGCAGCGGGCCCCGAGCTGGGGACGCCGGAGAGACCCAGTACTTC.

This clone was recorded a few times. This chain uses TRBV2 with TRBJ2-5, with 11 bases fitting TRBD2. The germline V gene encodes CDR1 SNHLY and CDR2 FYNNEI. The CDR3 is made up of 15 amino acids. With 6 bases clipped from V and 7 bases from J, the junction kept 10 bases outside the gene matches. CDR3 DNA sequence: TGTGCCAGCAGAACCGGGACTAGCGGCCAGGGGACCCAGTACTTC. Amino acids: CASRTGTSGQGTQYF.

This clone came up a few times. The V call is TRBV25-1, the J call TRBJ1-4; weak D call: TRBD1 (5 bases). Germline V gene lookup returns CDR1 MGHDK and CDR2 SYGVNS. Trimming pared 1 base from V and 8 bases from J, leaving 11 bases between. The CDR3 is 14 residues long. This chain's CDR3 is CASSEWGSEEKLFF. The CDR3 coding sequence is TGTGCCAGCAGTGAATGGGGCAGTGAAGAAAAACTGTTTTTT. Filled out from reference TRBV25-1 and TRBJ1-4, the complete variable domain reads EADIYQTPRYLVIGTGKKITLECSQTMGHDKMYWYQQDPGMELHLIHYSYGVNSTEKGDLSSESTVSRIRTEHFPLTLESARPSHTSQYLCASSEWGSEEKLFFGSGTQLSVL.

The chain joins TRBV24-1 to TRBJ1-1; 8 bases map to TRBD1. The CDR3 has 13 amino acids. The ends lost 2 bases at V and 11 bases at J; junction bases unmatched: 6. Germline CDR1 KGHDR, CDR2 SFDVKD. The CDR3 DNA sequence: TGTGCCACCAGTGATTCAACAGGGGGAATGGCTTTCTTT. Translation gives CATSDSTGGMAFF.

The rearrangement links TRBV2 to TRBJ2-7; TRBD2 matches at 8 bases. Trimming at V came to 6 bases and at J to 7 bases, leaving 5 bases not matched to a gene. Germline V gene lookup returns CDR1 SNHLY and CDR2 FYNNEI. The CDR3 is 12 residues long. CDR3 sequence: CASSRGGLEQYF. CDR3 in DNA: TGTGCCAGCAGCCGGGGGGGGTTGGAGCAGTACTTC.

CDR3 sequence: CASRRGLAGVVNYEQYF. CDR3 in DNA: TGCGCCAGCAGGAGGGGACTAGCGGGAGTAGTCAATTACGAGCAGTACTTC. The V call is TRBV10-1, the J call TRBJ2-7, with 14 bases fitting TRBD2. Germline V gene sequence: CDR1 WNHNN, CDR2 SYGVQD (reference sequence). J lost 4 bases, V lost 6 bases, and 11 bases had no gene match. This CDR3 is 17 amino acids long.

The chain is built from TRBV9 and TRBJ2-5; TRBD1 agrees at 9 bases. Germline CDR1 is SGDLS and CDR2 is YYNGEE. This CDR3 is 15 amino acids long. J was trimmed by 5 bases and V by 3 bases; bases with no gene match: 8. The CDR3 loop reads CASSATGGWGETQYF. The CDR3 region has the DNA TGTGCCAGCAGCGCCACAGGGGGCTGGGGGGAGACCCAGTACTTC.

The CDR3, as DNA: TGCGCCAGCAGCTTGCATGGGGCTGTAGGAACTAATGAAAAACTGTTTTTT. Residues: CASSLHGAVGTNEKLFF. This sequence joins TRBV5-1 and TRBJ1-4, with D possibly being TRBD1 (5 bases). V gave up 1 base and J gave up 1 base, with 14 bases separating them. Germline V lookup: CDR1 SGHRS, CDR2 YFSETQ. CDR3 length equals 17 residues.

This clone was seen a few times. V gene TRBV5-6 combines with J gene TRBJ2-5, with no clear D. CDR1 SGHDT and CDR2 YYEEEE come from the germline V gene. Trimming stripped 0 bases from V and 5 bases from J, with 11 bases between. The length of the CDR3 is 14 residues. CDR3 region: CASSLGQYGETQYF. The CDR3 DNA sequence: TGTGCCAGCAGCTTGGGGCAGTATGGGGAGACCCAGTACTTC.

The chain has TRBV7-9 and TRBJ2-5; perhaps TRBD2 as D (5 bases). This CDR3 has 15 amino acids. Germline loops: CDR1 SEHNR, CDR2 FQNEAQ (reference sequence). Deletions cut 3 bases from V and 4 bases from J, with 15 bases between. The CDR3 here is CASSLVGLAGETQYF. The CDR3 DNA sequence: TGTGCCAGCAGCTTGGTAGGGCTAGCTGGAGAGACCCAGTACTTC. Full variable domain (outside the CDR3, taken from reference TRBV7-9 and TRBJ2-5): DTGVSQNPRHKITKRGQNVTFRCDPISEHNRLYWYRQTLGQGPEFLTYFQNEAQLEKSRLLSDRFSAERPKGSFSTLEIQRTEQGDSAMYLCASSLVGLAGETQYFGPGTRLLVL.

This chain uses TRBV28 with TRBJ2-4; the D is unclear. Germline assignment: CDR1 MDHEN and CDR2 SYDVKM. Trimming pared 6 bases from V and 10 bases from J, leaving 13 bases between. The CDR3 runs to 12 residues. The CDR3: CASSLLQGIQYF. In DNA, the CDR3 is TGTGCCAGCAGCCTCCTCCAAGGGATTCAGTACTTC.